This TCR beta chain derives from a study of blood T cell repertoires in COVID-19. Overall study: There were acute and convalescent COVID-19 samples, and they came from the United States, Italy and Spain. T cells, B-cell-depleted T cells, or PBMCs supplied cDNA or gDNA.

The V end lost 5 bases, the J end lost 0 bases, and 10 bases lay between the germline ends. Germline V lookup: CDR1 SGHVS, CDR2 FNYEAQ. The CDR3 is made up of 15 amino acids. During active infection, Seattle patients enrolled and were then monitored through disease. The repertoire was sequenced with immunoSEQ multiplex PCR; TCRdb's copy has only in-frame clones and lacks some. The table lists 150,000 to 200,000 clones, roughly 76% of them singletons. The TCR originated in a woman aged 40 to 50 with COVID-19, enrolled during active disease. The sequenced sample was peripheral blood. This chain joins TRBV7-6 and TRBJ1-4; D may be TRBD1 (6 bases). This chain's CDR3 is CASSANRATNEKLFF. The CDR3 nucleotides are TGTGCCAGCAGCGCCAACAGGGCAACTAATGAAAAACTGTTTTTT.